These T cell receptor beta chains were read from a single sample in a study of shared clonotypes between healthy human individuals. The repertoire was sequenced with immunoSEQ multiplex PCR; TCRdb's copy has only in-frame clones and lacks some. The sample holds around 2,000,000 clones, approximately 94% seen once. Sequenced input: naive CD8+ T cells from PBMCs. All receptors come from a man in his late teens or twenties in good health. Some clones in this sample may be carry-over from other donors' samples. The CDR3 runs from the conserved cysteine through the conserved F or W. Each record gives: J gene, clone size, D gene, V gene, CDR3 DNA, CDR3 protein. The D gene is left open where the match is weak. Size values are once, few and many counts, or a class for expanded clones, and some rows have none.

TRBJ1-6 | . | TRBD1 | TRBV27 | TGTGCCAGCAGTGAGCACAGGGGAGGTTCACCCCTCCACTTT | CASSEHRGGSPLHF
TRBJ2-3 | . | . | TRBV4-1 | TGCGCCAGCAGCCAAGAAACGGCTAGTGTGTTCACAGATACGCAGTATTTT | CASSQETASVFTDTQYF
TRBJ1-1 | . | . | TRBV27 | TGTGCCTCTAAAAAACAGGGTACTGAAGCTTTCTTT | CASKKQGTEAFF
TRBJ2-5 | once | . | TRBV28 | TGTGCCAGCAGTTACACGGCGGCCCAGTACTTC | CASSYTAAQYF
TRBJ2-7 | . | TRBD2 | TRBV6-1 | TGTGCCAGCCGGCCGACTAGCGGGACGGGCGAGCAGTACTTC | CASRPTSGTGEQYF
TRBJ2-1 | . | . | TRBV19 | TGTGCCAGTAGTATAACGGTAGCGGACTACAATGAGCAGTTCTTC | CASSITVADYNEQFF
TRBJ2-1 | . | TRBD1 | TRBV9 | TGTGCCAGCAGCGTAGGACAGGGGAGTAACAATGAGCAGTTCTTC | CASSVGQGSNNEQFF
TRBJ2-7 | . | TRBD2 | TRBV10-3 | TGTGCCATCAGGGATAGCGGGATCATCTCCTACGAGCAGTACTTC | CAIRDSGIISYEQYF
TRBJ1-2 | . | . | TRBV12-5 | TGTGCTAGTGGTTTGCCCCGGGGGGTGGCCCAACACAACTATGGCTACACCTTC | CASGLPRGVAQHNYGYTF
TRBJ2-1 | . | TRBD1 | TRBV27 | TGTGCCAGCAGTCCAATTAACAGGGGATATGAGCAGTTCTTC | CASSPINRGYEQFF
TRBJ2-2 | . | . | TRBV19 | TGTGCCAGTACAGCGGGCCTGGCGGCCGGGGAGCTGTTTTTT | CASTAGLAAGELFF
TRBJ2-3 | . | . | TRBV27 | TGTGCCAGCAGGGTACGGGTGGGCACAGATACGCAGTATTTT | CASRVRVGTDTQYF
TRBJ2-1 | . | . | TRBV6-5 | TGTGCGGCTGGTCTTACACACAATGAGCAGTTCTTC | CAAGLTHNEQFF
TRBJ1-2 | . | . | TRBV7-6 | TGTGCCAGCAGCTTAATAGTCCTGACAGATCTGCATGGCTACACCTTC | CASSLIVLTDLHGYTF
TRBJ2-1 | . | TRBD1 | TRBV6-5 | TGTGCCAGCAGTTACGGCTCAGGGGGCGATGAGCAGTTCTTC | CASSYGSGGDEQFF
TRBJ2-7 | . | . | TRBV11-2 | TGTGCCAGCAGCTTAGGGAGGATCTACGAGCAGTACTTC | CASSLGRIYEQYF
TRBJ1-5 | . | . | TRBV10-1 | TGCGCCAGCAGTGAGTCAGGGTACCAGCCCCAGCATTTT | CASSESGYQPQHF
TRBJ2-5 | . | . | TRBV30 | TGTGCCTGCTCCGTTACTTCCCTTGGGGAGACCCAGTACTTC | CACSVTSLGETQYF
TRBJ1-4 | . | TRBD1 | TRBV30 | TGTGCCTGGAGTCCCGGGACAGGGGCCACTAATGAAAAACTGTTTTTT | CAWSPGTGATNEKLFF
TRBJ2-1 | . | TRBD2 | TRBV5-1 | TGCGCCAGCACCCCCAAGGTGCGGGAGATTAAGGATGAGCAGTTCTTC | CASTPKVREIKDEQFF
TRBJ1-5 | . | . | TRBV19 | TGTGCCAGTAGTACCACAGGGTATAGCAATCAGCCCCAGCATTTT | CASSTTGYSNQPQHF
TRBJ1-5 | once | . | TRBV10-3 | TGTGCCATCAGTGAAAGGGAGGAGGGGAGGCAGCCCCAGCATTTT | CAISEREEGRQPQHF
TRBJ2-3 | . | . | TRBV9 | TGTGCCAGCAGCGTATCTAGAAGAAGCACAGATACGCAGTATTTT | CASSVSRRSTDTQYF
TRBJ2-3 | . | TRBD1 | TRBV4-2 | TGTGCCAGCAGCCAAGCGCTGGCAGACAGGGAAATGGATACGCAGTATTTT | CASSQALADREMDTQYF